This T cell receptor (beta chain) was identified in a study of blood T cell repertoires in COVID-19. Study-wide background: Both acute and convalescent COVID-19 samples were obtained from the United States, Italy and Spain. The analysed material was cDNA or gDNA that came from T cells, B-cell-depleted T cells, or PBMCs.

Per the original methods: Amplification of reference gene primers provided the estimated nucleated cell counts. Repertoires were generated with immunoSEQ multiplex PCR, while TCRdb's copy carries only in-frame clones and drops some. That table gives V, J and clone size, and the DNA gave D and trimming. Of fewer than 250,000 clones in the sample, under 90% were seen once. Trimming removed 4 bases from V and 1 base from J; junction bases left unmatched: 12. The length of the CDR3 is 17 residues. In germline, CDR1 is SGHRS, CDR2 YFSETQ. Sequences were obtained from peripheral blood. The source of this sequence is a man aged 50 to 59 with acute or convalescent COVID-19. The chain employs TRBV5-1 and TRBJ1-1; 8 bases agree with TRBD1. CDR3 bases: TGCGCCAGCAGCGGGGGACAGGCTCTACTAGGGAACACTGAAGCTTTCTTT. It translates to CASSGGQALLGNTEAFF.